This entry lists 18 T cell receptor beta chains sequenced from one sample in a study of resident and recirculating memory T cells in vitiligo. Assay used: immunoSEQ multiplex PCR; TCRdb lists only in-frame clones, some missing. The repertoire holds about 45,000 clones, with about nine tenths as singletons. Sequenced sample: blood. These TCRs come from a male donor with vitiligo.

The chain links TRBV7-3 to TRBJ2-1; 8 bases map to TRBD2. From germline, CDR1 is SGHTA and CDR2 FQGTGA. V trimming: 4 bases; J trimming: 9 bases; junction bases outside the gene matches: 8. This CDR3 contains 14 residues. The CDR3 DNA sequence: TGTGCCAGCAGCTCAACCGGGACTAGTTTTGAGCAGTTCTTC. Its protein product is CASSSTGTSFEQFF. The whole variable domain, filled in from reference TRBV7-3 and TRBJ2-1, reads GAGVSQTPSNKVTEKGKYVELRCDPISGHTALYWYRQSLGQGPEFLIYFQGTGAADDSGLPNDRFFAVRPEGSVSTLKIQRTERGDSAVYLCASSSTGTSFEQFFGPGTRLTVL.

The chain links TRBV30 to TRBJ1-2; weak D call: TRBD1 (6 bases). Trimming pared 4 bases from V and 6 bases from J, leaving 12 bases between. The CDR3 has 12 amino acids. Germline V gene lookup returns CDR1 GTSNPN and CDR2 SVGIG (reference sequence). The CDR3 loop reads CAWMTTGHGYTF. DNA of the CDR3: TGTGCCTGGATGACCACAGGGCATGGCTACACCTTC.

This clone has a single count. J is TRBJ2-7 and V is TRBV7-9, with D tentatively TRBD2 (6 bases). With 1 base removed from V and 3 bases from J, the gap between germline ends came to 10 bases. From germline, CDR1 is SEHNR and CDR2 FQNEAQ (reference sequence). The CDR3 runs 14 residues. The CDR3 nucleotides read TGTGCCAGCAGCTTAGGAGGAGGGTACTACGAGCAGTACTTC. Amino acid sequence: CASSLGGGYYEQYF.

The V and J genes are TRBV12-5 and TRBJ2-1, with TRBD2 identical over 13 bases. Germline V gene data show CDR1 as LGHNT and CDR2 as FRNRAP. The CDR3 sequence is 18 residues long. The V and J ends lost 4 bases and 4 bases, in that order; junction bases with no gene match: 10. CDR3: CASGSPGTSGVIYNEQFF. The CDR3 DNA is TGTGCTAGTGGTTCTCCAGGGACTAGCGGGGTAATTTACAATGAGCAGTTCTTC.

This clone was observed a single time. The V and J genes are TRBV5-5 and TRBJ2-7; weak D call: TRBD1 (7 bases). The CDR3 is 14 amino acids. With 7 bases removed from V and 2 bases from J, the gap between germline ends came to 16 bases. Germline CDR1 SGHKS, CDR2 YYEKEE (reference sequence). In nucleotides, the CDR3 is TGTGCCAGCGGCGGCGGGACAGCCACCTACGAGCAGTACTTC. As protein: CASGGGTATYEQYF.

For this clone: One end of the junction is discordant with germline, which a read error may explain. J is TRBJ2-1 and V is TRBV2, with D perhaps matching TRBD2 (6 bases). Germline CDR1 reads SNHLY; CDR2 reads FYNNEI. This CDR3 has 16 amino acids. CDR3 sequence: CASREGLASSYNEQFF. The CDR3 coding sequence is TGTGCCAGCAGGGAAGGGCTAGCGAGCTCCTACAATGAGCAGTTCTTC.

The CDR3, as DNA: TGCGCCAGCAGCCGACAGACTAACTATGGCTACACCTTC. Amino acid sequence: CASSRQTNYGYTF. V gene TRBV4-3 combines with J gene TRBJ1-2, with D tentatively TRBD1 (5 bases). V shed 4 bases and J shed 0 bases, with 6 bases lying between them. Germline V gives CDR1 LGHNA, CDR2 YSLEER. CDR3 size: 13 residues.

V usage is TRBV6-6 and J usage is TRBJ2-1; D possibly corresponds to TRBD2 (6 bases). The CDR3 runs 15 residues. Germline V gives CDR1 MNHNY, CDR2 SVGAGI (reference sequence). V was trimmed by 2 bases and J by 0 bases, leaving 8 bases between them. The CDR3 DNA sequence: TGTGCCAGCAGTTACGGAGGGAGCTCCTACAATGAGCAGTTCTTC. Protein product: CASSYGGSSYNEQFF.

The rearrangement links TRBV6-6 to TRBJ1-6; D may be TRBD1 (6 bases). The length of the CDR3 is 16 residues. Germline V gives CDR1 MNHNY, CDR2 SVGAGI (reference sequence). V lost 7 bases and J 0 bases, leaving 13 bases between the germline ends. The CDR3 is CASKLTGSSYNSPLHF. CDR3 sequence (DNA): TGTGCCAGCAAATTGACAGGTAGCTCCTATAATTCACCCCTCCACTTT.

The chain recombines TRBV7-8 with TRBJ2-7, with D unclear. The CDR3 has 13 residues. The germline V gene has CDR1 SGHVS and CDR2 FQNEAQ. The germline V and J ends were trimmed by 5 bases and 3 bases, with 11 bases remaining between them. The CDR3, as DNA: TGTGCCAGCAGCCAACATCTCCACTACGAGCAGTACTTC. Its protein product is CASSQHLHYEQYF.

This clone has just one count. This rearrangement joins TRBV4-3 to TRBJ1-2; D is undetermined. Per the germline V gene, CDR1 is LGHNA and CDR2 is YSLEER. The CDR3 is made up of 12 amino acids. Deletions cut 8 bases from V and 8 bases from J, with 15 bases between. The CDR3 DNA is TGCGCCAGCCCCCCAAGGGAGGAAGGCTACACCTTC. Its protein is CASPPREEGYTF.

The CDR3 sequence is CASSGDSGSYNEQFF. CDR3 sequence (DNA): TGTGCCAGCAGTGGGGACAGTGGATCCTACAATGAGCAGTTCTTC. The chain employs TRBV6-1 and TRBJ2-1; 7 bases fit TRBD1. The ends lost 4 bases at V and 1 base at J; junction bases unmatched: 4. Germline CDR1 MNHNS, CDR2 SASEGT. This CDR3 region has 15 residues.

The chain uses TRBV19 and TRBJ1-3; perhaps TRBD1 as D (5 bases). Germline V CDR1 and CDR2: LNHDA, SQIVND (reference sequence). The CDR3 runs 15 residues. V lost 4 bases and J 2 bases, leaving 12 bases between the germline ends. This CDR3 reads CASSRSLGPGNTIYF. CDR3 DNA: TGTGCCAGTAGTAGGTCGTTGGGGCCTGGAAACACCATATATTTT.

This sequence joins TRBV5-5 and TRBJ2-1, with 10 bases fitting TRBD1. V trimming: 4 bases; J trimming: 6 bases; junction bases outside the gene matches: 7. From germline, CDR1 is SGHKS and CDR2 YYEKEE (reference sequence). This CDR3 spans 15 amino acids. This CDR3 reads CASSRGTGVVNEQFF. CDR3 nucleotides: TGTGCCAGCAGCCGCGGGACAGGGGTGGTCAATGAGCAGTTCTTC.

The V and J genes are TRBV5-1 and TRBJ2-2; TRBD2 might be the D (6 bases). The germline V gene has CDR1 SGHRS and CDR2 YFSETQ. The CDR3 has 12 amino acids. V was clipped by 7 bases and J by 5 bases, with 9 bases between them. In nucleotides, the CDR3 is TGCGCCAGCGAGGAGGGGACCGGGGAGCTGTTTTTT. Protein: CASEEGTGELFF.

V usage is TRBV7-9 and J usage is TRBJ2-2; D perhaps matches TRBD1 (6 bases). CDR3 length: 16 residues. Germline V gene lookup returns CDR1 SEHNR and CDR2 FQNEAQ (reference sequence). V was pared by 5 bases and J by 3 bases, with 16 bases between. The CDR3 sequence is CASSAQGVKDTGELFF. The DNA of the CDR3 is TGTGCCAGCAGCGCACAGGGCGTTAAGGACACCGGGGAGCTGTTTTTT. Together with reference TRBV7-9 and TRBJ2-2, the CDR3 gives the full variable domain: DTGVSQNPRHKITKRGQNVTFRCDPISEHNRLYWYRQTLGQGPEFLTYFQNEAQLEKSRLLSDRFSAERPKGSFSTLEIQRTEQGDSAMYLCASSAQGVKDTGELFFGEGSRLTVL.

This clone was recorded only once. This chain joins TRBV30 and TRBJ1-4; perhaps TRBD1 as D (5 bases). CDR3 size: 15 residues. V was trimmed by 0 bases and J by 5 bases, leaving 13 bases between them. Germline CDR1 and CDR2: GTSNPN and SVGIG (reference sequence). The CDR3 here is CAWSVWAGMNEKLFF. In DNA form, the CDR3 reads TGTGCCTGGAGTGTATGGGCAGGGATGAATGAAAAACTGTTTTTT.

This clone was seen a few times. This chain joins TRBV11-1 and TRBJ2-6; no clear D gene. Germline V CDR1 and CDR2: SGHAT, FQDESV (reference sequence). The V end lost 6 bases, the J end lost 0 bases, and 9 bases lay between the germline ends. The CDR3 extends over 15 amino acids. CDR3 protein: CASRSINSGANVLTF. DNA of the CDR3: TGTGCCAGCAGATCTATAAACTCTGGGGCCAACGTCCTGACTTTC. The full variable domain, completed using reference TRBV11-1 and TRBJ2-6, is EAEVAQSPRYKITEKSQAVAFWCDPISGHATLYWYRQILGQGPELLVQFQDESVVDDSQLPKDRFSAERLKGVDSTLKIQPAELGDSAMYLCASRSINSGANVLTFGAGSRLTVL.